This is a list of T cell receptor beta chains from one sample in a study of blood T cells in healthy people across ages. TCRdb re-called the 5' RACE reads through MiXCR, storing one row per CDR3 protein. The sample includes roughly 720,000 distinct CDR3 sequences, roughly 50% seen only once; the top ten take around 41%. What was sequenced was blood. These receptors originate from a man at least 80 years old in good health. CDR3s include the opening cysteine and the closing phenylalanine or tryptophan. D genes are given only for firm matches. Size values are once, few and many counts, or a class for expanded clones, and some rows have none.

v_gene	abundance	j_gene	d_gene	CDR3aa	CDR3nt
TRBV29-1	few	TRBJ2-1	TRBD1	CSVDTGVDEQFF	TGCAGCGTTGACACAGGGGTGGATGAGCAGTTCTTC
TRBV5-1	.	TRBJ2-1	TRBD2	CASSSSLAVSYNEQFF	TGCGCCAGCAGCTCGAGTCTAGCGGTCTCCTACAATGAGCAGTTCTTC
TRBV28	.	TRBJ1-2	.	CASSLVGLNYGYTF	TGTGCCAGCAGTTTAGTAGGTTTGAACTATGGCTACACCTTC
TRBV5-1	once	TRBJ1-2	.	CASSPRSGGYYGYTF	TGCGCCAGCAGCCCCAGATCTGGGGGGTACTATGGCTACACCTTC
TRBV2	few	TRBJ2-1	.	CASSVRDEQFF	TGTGCCAGCAGTGTGAGGGATGAGCAGTTCTTC
TRBV20-1	.	TRBJ1-2	TRBD1	CSAIGDREANYGYTF	TGCAGTGCTATAGGTGACAGGGAAGCTAACTATGGCTACACCTTC
TRBV20-1	.	TRBJ2-1	TRBD2	CSASGSTSGYNEQFF	TGCAGTGCTAGTGGGAGTACTAGCGGGTACAATGAGCAGTTCTTC
TRBV29-1	.	TRBJ2-7	.	CSAWDTLLGSYEQYF	TGCAGCGCCTGGGACACCCTTCTTGGCTCCTACGAGCAGTACTTC
TRBV10-2	.	TRBJ1-4	.	CASKSLGEKLFF	TGCGCCAGCAAGAGTTTGGGGGAAAAACTGTTTTTT
TRBV20-1	few	TRBJ2-3	.	CSAPGPLATRDTQYF	TGCAGTGCGCCGGGTCCTCTAGCGACGAGAGATACGCAGTATTTT
TRBV6-4	.	TRBJ2-1	TRBD2	CASSDEVAGGLDEQFF	TGTGCCAGCAGTGACGAGGTGGCGGGAGGTTTGGATGAGCAGTTCTTC
TRBV4-1	.	TRBJ2-7	.	CASAVRDPGVFEDEQYF	TGCGCCAGCGCCGTTAGAGACCCTGGGGTCTTTGAGGACGAGCAGTACTTC
TRBV10-3	.	TRBJ2-1	TRBD2	CAITGAGVGGNEQFF	TGTGCCATCACTGGAGCGGGAGTTGGGGGGAATGAGCAGTTCTTC
TRBV13	few	TRBJ2-7	.	CASSADRFYEQYF	TGTGCCAGCAGCGCGGACAGATTCTACGAGCAGTACTTC
TRBV3-1	.	TRBJ2-7	.	CASGQTGTHNEQYF	TGTGCCAGCGGCCAAACCGGGACCCACAATGAGCAGTACTTC
TRBV6-2/TRBV6-3	.	TRBJ2-1	.	CASSYASGTGSYNEQFF	TGTGCCAGCAGTTACGCTAGCGGGACAGGCTCCTACAATGAGCAGTTCTTC
TRBV12-3/TRBV12-4	.	TRBJ2-5	.	CASSWGITETQYF	TGTGCCAGCAGCTGGGGGATCACAGAGACCCAGTACTTC
TRBV12-3/TRBV12-4	few	TRBJ2-1	TRBD2	CASSLAPLLAGAENEQFF	TGTGCCAGCAGTTTAGCCCCTTTACTAGCGGGAGCTGAAAATGAGCAGTTCTTC
TRBV11-2	few	TRBJ2-7	TRBD2	CASSPPRTSGAGEQYF	TGTGCCAGCAGCCCACCCCGGACTAGCGGCGCGGGTGAGCAGTACTTC
TRBV20-1	.	TRBJ2-5	.	CSAKSATETQYF	TGCAGTGCTAAGAGCGCTACGGAGACCCAGTACTTC
TRBV6-1	.	TRBJ2-7	.	CANTVGVSTYEQYF	TGTGCCAACACTGTAGGGGTTTCAACCTACGAGCAGTACTTC
TRBV9	few	TRBJ2-1	.	CASSGQPGPEPQFF	TGTGCCAGCAGCGGACAACCGGGGCCTGAACCCCAGTTCTTC
TRBV10-3	.	TRBJ2-7	TRBD1	CAIRGGQGSEQYF	TGTGCCATCCGGGGAGGACAGGGCTCCGAGCAGTACTTC
TRBV11-3	.	TRBJ2-3	TRBD1	CASSTTGTGRPYTSDTQYF	TGTGCCAGCAGCACAACCGGGACAGGGCGGCCCTACACATCCGATACGCAGTATTTT
TRBV28	.	TRBJ2-5	.	CASTSQGLQETQYF	TGTGCCAGCACCTCGCAGGGTCTCCAAGAGACCCAGTACTTC
TRBV27	.	TRBJ2-7	TRBD2	CASSSLAATYEQYF	TGTGCCAGCAGTTCACTAGCGGCCACCTACGAGCAGTACTTC
TRBV24-1	.	TRBJ2-7	TRBD2	CATSETSGYNEQYF	TGTGCCACCAGTGAGACTAGCGGGTATAATGAGCAGTACTTC
TRBV7-2	.	TRBJ2-7	.	CASSLGLLDEQYF	TGTGCCAGCAGCTTAGGGTTACTGGACGAGCAGTACTTC
TRBV29-1	few	TRBJ2-1	TRBD2	CSVPRSVSGLKTYNEQFF	TGCAGCGTTCCCCGGAGTGTTAGCGGGTTGAAAACCTACAATGAGCAGTTCTTC
TRBV7-9	few	TRBJ2-3	.	CASSFNADSTDTQYF	TGTGCCAGCAGCTTTAACGCGGACAGCACAGATACGCAGTATTTT
TRBV5-1	.	TRBJ2-7	.	CASRAAQSSYEQYF	TGCGCCAGCAGGGCCGCCCAGAGCTCCTACGAGCAGTACTTC
TRBV20-1	few	TRBJ2-5	TRBD1	CSAKTGGVYVQYF	TGCAGTGCCAAGACAGGGGGGGTCTACGTGCAGTACTTC
TRBV5-1	.	TRBJ2-7	TRBD2	CASSLGATSGSYEQYF	TGCGCCAGCAGCTTGGGAGCGACTAGCGGATCCTACGAGCAGTACTTC
TRBV12-3/TRBV12-4	.	TRBJ2-1	TRBD2	CASTHGLAGEQFF	TGTGCCAGCACCCACGGCCTAGCGGGTGAGCAGTTCTTC
TRBV28	.	TRBJ2-7	.	CASMGQSYEQYF	TGTGCCAGCATGGGTCAGTCCTACGAGCAGTACTTC
TRBV2	.	TRBJ2-5	TRBD2	CASSETSGRNEQYF	TGTGCCAGCAGTGAAACTAGCGGGAGGAATGAGCAGTACTTC
TRBV7-2	.	TRBJ2-3	.	CASSLGGRGGGDTQYF	TGTGCCAGCAGCTTGGGCGGGAGAGGGGGAGGGGATACGCAGTATTTT
TRBV10-3	.	TRBJ2-3	TRBD1	CAIRGQGTSDTQYF	TGTGCCATCAGGGGACAGGGGACATCGGATACGCAGTATTTT
TRBV6-5	.	TRBJ2-7	TRBD2	CASGPSGSGHEQYF	TGTGCCAGCGGCCCCAGCGGGAGTGGGCACGAGCAGTACTTC
TRBV3-1	.	TRBJ1-1	TRBD1	CASSPEQGRNTEAFF	TGTGCCAGCAGCCCCGAACAGGGGCGGAACACTGAAGCTTTCTTT
TRBV7-2	.	TRBJ2-3	TRBD2	CASSLASGRFTDTQYF	TGTGCCAGCAGCTTAGCTAGCGGGAGATTCACAGATACGCAGTATTTT